This TCR beta chain derives from a study of shared clonotypes between healthy human individuals. Study background: Each donor's CD8 memory used one plate, CD8 naive two, each CD4 subset three.

Positively selected for CCR7, the CD45RO-negative cells used as naive CD8 cells excluded terminally differentiated effector memory CD45RA+ cells. Trimming at V came to 3 bases and at J to 4 bases, leaving 7 bases not matched to a gene. This CDR3 is built from 16 residues. Germline V lookup: CDR1 LGHNA, CDR2 YNFKEQ. Study-level findings and limits: A small donor pool kept down the genetic and exposure-history diversity that was represented. Naive subsets tended to show greater estimated richness than memory subsets.

Notes on this clone: Its matching antigen is unknown.

Some clones are missing from TCRdb's copy, which holds only in-frame ones; the method was immunoSEQ multiplex PCR. The sample has about 590,000 clones, nearly 97% seen once. Sample: naive CD8+ T cells sorted from blood. The origin of this receptor is a woman aged 25 to 39 in good health. The chain employs TRBV4-2 and TRBJ2-7; TRBD2 aligns across 12 bases. The CDR3 reads CASSHLPTSGSYEQYF. DNA of the CDR3: TGTGCCAGCAGCCATCTACCGACTAGCGGGAGTTACGAGCAGTACTTC.